Presented here are 28 T cell receptor beta chains from one specimen sequenced in a study of blood T cell repertoires in COVID-19. TCRdb's copy holds only in-frame clones and misses some; the assay was immunoSEQ multiplex PCR. This sample has roughly 200,000 clones, with about nine tenths found just once. Sequencing was carried out using PBMCs or T cells enriched from blood (not recorded which). These receptors all stem from a woman between 50 and 59 years old in a cohort exposed to, infected with or recovered from COVID-19 (not recorded which).

The gene calls are TRBV19 and TRBJ1-5, with 7 bases lining up with TRBD1. Germline-derived CDR1 and CDR2 are LNHDA and SQIVND (reference sequence). V trimming: 5 bases; J trimming: 4 bases; junction bases outside the gene matches: 8. The CDR3 totals 15 residues. The CDR3 region is CASSVHDRANQPQHF. In nucleotides, the CDR3 is TGTGCCAGTAGTGTCCACGACAGGGCGAATCAGCCCCAGCATTTT.

V gene TRBV4-1 combines with J gene TRBJ2-1, with 7 bases aligning to TRBD2. From germline, CDR1 is MGHRA and CDR2 YSYEKL. The CDR3 loop spans 13 amino acids. After removal of 5 bases from V and 4 bases from J, the junction contained 2 bases not matched to a gene. This CDR3 reads CASSSSGYNEQFF. DNA for the CDR3: TGCGCCAGCAGCTCTAGCGGATACAATGAGCAGTTCTTC.

The chain employs TRBV27 and TRBJ1-4, with 7 nucleotides matching TRBD1. Germline-derived CDR1 and CDR2 are MNHEY and SMNVEV (reference sequence). CDR3 length: 12 amino acids. J gave up 7 bases and V 6 bases, and 2 bases lay outside the gene matches. CDR3 DNA: TGTGCCAGCAGGCACAGGGGTGAAAAACTGTTTTTT. Translating gives CASRHRGEKLFF.

CDR3 region: CASSQRQGYYGYTF. The CDR3 DNA sequence: TGTGCCAGCAGTCAGCGACAGGGATACTATGGCTACACCTTC. The chain links TRBV27 to TRBJ1-2; 7 positions match TRBD1. The CDR3 totals 14 residues. V gave up 5 bases and J gave up 3 bases; unmatched junction bases: 6. Germline V gene lookup returns CDR1 MNHEY and CDR2 SMNVEV (reference sequence).

As for this clone: The sample contains more than one DNA sequence encoding this CDR3. The chain couples TRBV18 to TRBJ1-1, with D possibly TRBD1 on 6 matching bases. The germline CDR1 and CDR2 sequences are KGHSH and LQKENI. V gave up 4 bases and J gave up 2 bases, with 14 bases separating them. CDR3 length equals 15 residues. CDR3 in amino acids: CASSRQGGSNTEAFF. DNA for the CDR3: TGTGCCAGCTCACGACAAGGGGGATCTAACACTGAAGCTTTCTTT.

V and J are TRBV10-2 and TRBJ1-3; TRBD1 matches at 10 bases. The CDR3 covers 18 residues. Per germline, CDR1 WSHSY and CDR2 SAAADI. V was pared by 4 bases and J by 0 bases, with 9 bases of the junction left unmatched. CDR3 region: CASSGQGAGDSSGNTIYF. In DNA, the CDR3 is TGCGCCAGCAGTGGACAGGGGGCAGGTGATTCCTCTGGAAACACCATATATTTT.

The chain has TRBV5-4 and TRBJ1-2; 7 nucleotides match TRBD1. Unmatched junction bases numbered 5, after V lost 8 bases and J lost 1 base. This CDR3 contains 13 residues. Germline CDR1 is SGHNT and CDR2 is YYREEE (reference sequence). The CDR3 DNA is TGTGCCAGTACTACAGGGGTTAACTATGGCTACACCTTC. It encodes CASTTGVNYGYTF.

The CDR3 sequence is CASSSPPPLRTSGGWETQYF. As DNA, the CDR3 is TGCGCCAGCAGCTCACCACCCCCGCTGAGGACTAGCGGGGGATGGGAGACCCAGTACTTC. The V call is TRBV5-1, the J call TRBJ2-5; 13 bases are a match to TRBD2. CDR1 is SGHRS and CDR2 is YFSETQ in the germline V gene. The CDR3 length is 20 residues. V lost 3 bases, J lost 5 bases, and 19 bases stayed unmatched.

The chain uses TRBV19 and TRBJ1-2; 10 positions match TRBD1. Unmatched junction bases numbered 5, after V lost 1 base and J lost 6 bases. The germline V gene has CDR1 LNHDA and CDR2 SQIVND (reference sequence). This CDR3 comprises 15 residues. In nucleotides, the CDR3 is TGTGCCAGTAGTATAGTTGGGACAGGGGAGGATGGCTACACCTTC. Translated: CASSIVGTGEDGYTF.

The J gene is TRBJ2-7, the V gene TRBV18, with a tentative D call TRBD1 (6 bases). V was pared by 4 bases and J by 3 bases, with 19 bases between. Germline loops: CDR1 KGHSH, CDR2 LQKENI. The CDR3 spans 16 residues. CDR3 DNA: TGTGCCAGCTCACGTAGGACTGGACAGACCTACTACGAGCAGTACTTC. Translation: CASSRRTGQTYYEQYF.

The count of this clone is one. The V and J genes are TRBV13 and TRBJ1-2; 9 nucleotides align to TRBD1. J gave up 2 bases and V 2 bases, and 6 bases lay outside the gene matches. The CDR3 has 16 amino acids. Germline V gene lookup returns CDR1 PRHDT and CDR2 FYEKMQ (reference sequence). CDR3 DNA sequence: TGTGCCAGCAGCTTACCTGGGGGACAGGGAAACTATGGCTACACCTTC. Amino acids: CASSLPGGQGNYGYTF.

V gene TRBV12-3 or TRBV12-4 combines with J gene TRBJ1-1, with TRBD1 identical over 8 bases. The CDR3 consists of 13 residues. The ends lost 5 bases at V and 3 bases at J; junction bases unmatched: 2. CDR3 nucleotides: TGTGCCAGCAGTCTGGACAGGGACACTGAAGCTTTCTTT. As protein: CASSLDRDTEAFF.

This clone came up once. The DNA of the CDR3 is TGTGCCAGCTCACCAGGGGCGCGTAGCCAGCCCCAGCATTTT. It codes for CASSPGARSQPQHF. This rearrangement joins TRBV18 to TRBJ1-5; a possible D gene is TRBD1 (5 bases). The CDR3 runs 14 residues. The V end lost 2 bases, the J end lost 7 bases, and 12 bases lay between the germline ends. Germline CDR1 is KGHSH and CDR2 is LQKENI.

This chain links TRBV5-4 with TRBJ2-2; D is ambiguous. The germline V gene encodes CDR1 SGHNT and CDR2 YYREEE (reference sequence). CDR3 size: 17 residues. The germline V and J ends were trimmed by 0 bases and 4 bases, with 16 bases remaining between them. The CDR3 sequence is CASSLGPSDGGTGELFF. For the CDR3, the DNA is TGTGCCAGCAGCTTGGGGCCATCCGACGGCGGCACCGGGGAGCTGTTTTTT.

The rearrangement links TRBV18 to TRBJ2-1; TRBD2 matches at 11 bases. The CDR3 consists of 20 residues. Germline trimming cut 1 base from V and 5 bases from J; bases unmatched to any gene: 16. The germline V gene encodes CDR1 KGHSH and CDR2 LQKENI. The CDR3 coding sequence is TGTGCCAGCTCACCACGGTGGTCTAGCGGGGGGTCCATTCCGAACAATGAGCAGTTCTTC. Protein product: CASSPRWSSGGSIPNNEQFF.

This clone showed up just once. V gene TRBV6-5 combines with J gene TRBJ2-1; possible D gene TRBD1, 5 bases. V was shortened by 7 bases and J by 4 bases, with 11 bases between the two germline ends. CDR3 size: 13 residues. In germline, CDR1 is MNHEY, CDR2 SVGAGI. The CDR3 region is CASNGHRYNEQFF. The CDR3 DNA is TGTGCCAGCAACGGACATAGATACAATGAGCAGTTCTTC.

The chain employs TRBV10-3 and TRBJ2-2; a weak D match, TRBD1 (6 bases). CDR3 size: 15 residues. V dropped 3 bases and J dropped 5 bases, with 13 bases sitting between them. Germline V gives CDR1 ENHRY, CDR2 SYGVKD. This CDR3 reads CAISDEGVWTGELFF. CDR3 DNA: TGTGCCATCAGTGACGAGGGGGTTTGGACCGGGGAGCTGTTTTTT.

The chain uses TRBV18 and TRBJ1-1; a weak D match, TRBD1 (6 bases). Trimming pared 0 bases from V and 5 bases from J, leaving 16 bases between. The CDR3 extends over 16 amino acids. Germline loops: CDR1 KGHSH, CDR2 LQKENI. The CDR3 spells CASSPPEARGKTEAFF. Here the CDR3 DNA reads TGTGCCAGCTCACCACCGGAGGCCAGGGGAAAGACTGAAGCTTTCTTT. Full variable domain (outside the CDR3, taken from reference TRBV18 and TRBJ1-1): NAGVMQNPRHLVRRRGQEARLRCSPMKGHSHVYWYRQLPEEGLKFMVYLQKENIIDESGMPKERFSAEFPKEGPSILRIQQVVRGDSAAYFCASSPPEARGKTEAFFGQGTRLTVV.

The V call is TRBV19, the J call TRBJ2-7; D is ambiguous. Trimming cost V 4 bases and J 5 bases, with 12 bases left between them. The CDR3 contains 13 residues. Germline-derived CDR1 and CDR2 are LNHDA and SQIVND (reference sequence). CDR3 sequence: CASSRNHYNEQYF. CDR3 bases: TGTGCCAGTAGTAGAAACCATTACAACGAGCAGTACTTC.

This chain joins TRBV3-1 (or the pseudogene TRBV3-2) and TRBJ2-1; D might be TRBD1 (7 bases). V was pared by 4 bases and J by 0 bases, with 10 bases between. Germline V gene data show CDR1 as LGHDT and CDR2 as YNNKEL (reference sequence). The CDR3 totals 15 residues. CDR3 in amino acids: CASSLQGGSYNEQFF. The CDR3 DNA follows: TGTGCCAGCAGCCTCCAGGGGGGCTCCTACAATGAGCAGTTCTTC.

The V call is TRBV19, the J call TRBJ1-4; D is possibly TRBD1 (5 bases). The CDR3 has 13 residues. V was cut by 10 bases and J by 2 bases, with 11 bases left in between. The germline V gene encodes CDR1 LNHDA and CDR2 SQIVND (reference sequence). CDR3 sequence reads: CATTGFTNEKLFF. In DNA, the CDR3 is TGTGCCACTACAGGCTTTACTAATGAAAAACTGTTTTTT.

This rearrangement joins TRBV5-4 to TRBJ2-3, with 14 bases lining up with TRBD2. This CDR3 is built from 20 residues. Germline CDR1 SGHNT, CDR2 YYREEE (reference sequence). Trimming cost V 3 bases and J 1 base; bases outside gene matches: 13. The CDR3 nucleotides are TGTGCCAGCAGCTCTCCTCCCGGGACTAGCGGGGGCCCGGGCACAGATACGCAGTATTTT. It is translated as CASSSPPGTSGGPGTDTQYF.

The rearrangement links TRBV19 to TRBJ1-5; D is uncertain. This CDR3 is 15 amino acids long. The germline V and J ends were trimmed by 5 bases and 1 base, with 12 bases remaining between them. Germline V gene lookup returns CDR1 LNHDA and CDR2 SQIVND (reference sequence). The chain's CDR3 is CASSPRTGSNQPQHF. The CDR3 bases are TGTGCCAGTAGTCCGCGGACTGGCAGCAATCAGCCCCAGCATTTT.

V gene TRBV4-1 combines with J gene TRBJ1-1, with TRBD1 as a possible D gene (6 bases). There are 15 residues in the CDR3. V was clipped by 2 bases and J by 4 bases, with 14 bases between them. Germline loops: CDR1 MGHRA, CDR2 YSYEKL. The CDR3 DNA sequence: TGCGCCAGCAGCCAACCTGGGACACCAGCCACTGAAGCTTTCTTT. This gives the protein CASSQPGTPATEAFF.

This chain joins TRBV3-1 (or the pseudogene TRBV3-2) and TRBJ1-5; D is ambiguous. V was pared by 1 base and J by 2 bases, with 3 bases between. Germline CDR1 and CDR2: LGHDT and YNNKEL (reference sequence). CDR3 size: 13 residues. In nucleotides, the CDR3 is TGTGCCAGCAGCCAAGTCGGCAATCAGCCCCAGCATTTT. Protein product: CASSQVGNQPQHF.

The CDR3 DNA is TGTGCCAGCAGCCAAGATGGGCCCCGTCGGAGGGATAAAGACTATGGCTACACCTTC. Translation gives CASSQDGPRRRDKDYGYTF. The chain carries TRBV3-1 (or the pseudogene TRBV3-2) and TRBJ1-2; D ambiguous. Trimming cost V 0 bases and J 3 bases, with 23 bases left between them. This CDR3 spans 19 amino acids. CDR1 LGHDT and CDR2 YNNKEL come from the germline V gene (reference sequence).

This clone was seen a handful of times. The chain uses TRBV7-2 and TRBJ1-1; TRBD1 agrees at 7 bases. The junction had 5 bases not matched to a gene; V was cut back by 1 base and J by 6 bases. The CDR3 runs 14 residues. Germline V gene sequence: CDR1 SGHTA, CDR2 FQGNSA. The CDR3 region has the DNA TGTGCCAGCAGCTTAGAGGTCAGGGGGGCTGAAGCTTTCTTT. Translation: CASSLEVRGAEAFF.

The rearrangement uses TRBV2 and TRBJ1-1; maybe TRBD1 (5 bases). Germline CDR1 reads SNHLY; CDR2 reads FYNNEI. V lost 7 bases, J lost 1 base, and 13 bases lay in between. The CDR3 sequence is 14 residues long. The CDR3 region is CASTQDGANTEAFF. The CDR3, as DNA: TGTGCCAGCACACAAGATGGGGCGAACACTGAAGCTTTCTTT. The variable domain in full, completed from reference TRBV2 and TRBJ1-1, reads EPEVTQTPSHQVTQMGQEVILRCVPISNHLYFYWYRQILGQKVEFLVSFYNNEISEKSEIFDDQFSVERPDGSNFTLKIRSTKLEDSAMYFCASTQDGANTEAFFGQGTRLTVV.